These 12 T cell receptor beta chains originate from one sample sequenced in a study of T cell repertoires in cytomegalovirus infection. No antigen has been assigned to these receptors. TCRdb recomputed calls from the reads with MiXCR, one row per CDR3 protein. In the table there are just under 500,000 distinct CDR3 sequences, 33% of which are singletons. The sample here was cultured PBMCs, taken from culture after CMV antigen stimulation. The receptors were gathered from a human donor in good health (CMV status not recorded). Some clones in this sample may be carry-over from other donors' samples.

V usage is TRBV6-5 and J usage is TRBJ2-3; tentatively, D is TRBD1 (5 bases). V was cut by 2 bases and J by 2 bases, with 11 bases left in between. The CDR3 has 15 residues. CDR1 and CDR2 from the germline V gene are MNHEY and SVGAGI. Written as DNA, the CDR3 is TGTGCCAGCAGTTACCAGATGACAGACACAGATACGCAGTATTTT. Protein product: CASSYQMTDTDTQYF.

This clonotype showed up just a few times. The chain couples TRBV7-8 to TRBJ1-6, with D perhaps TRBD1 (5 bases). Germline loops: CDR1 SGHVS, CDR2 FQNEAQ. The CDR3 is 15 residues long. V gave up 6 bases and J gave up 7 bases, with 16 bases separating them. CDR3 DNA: TGTGCCAGCAGTCTCCTGGGGGGTCTAAATTCACCCCTCCACTTT. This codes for CASSLLGGLNSPLHF. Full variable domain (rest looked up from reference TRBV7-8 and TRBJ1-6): GAGVSQSPRYKVAKRGQDVALRCDPISGHVSLFWYQQALGQGPEFLTYFQNEAQLDKSGLPSDRFFAERPEGSVSTLKIQRTQQEDSAVYLCASSLLGGLNSPLHFGNGTRLTVT.

The CDR3 coding sequence is TGTGCCAGCAGCTTGGTAGGGGAGGGGTCAGATACGCAGTATTTT. Protein product: CASSLVGEGSDTQYF. The chain joins TRBV5-4 to TRBJ2-3; 7 positions match TRBD2. V was clipped by 0 bases and J by 4 bases; unmatched bases: 5. Germline CDR1 and CDR2: SGHNT and YYREEE (reference sequence). This CDR3 has 15 amino acids.

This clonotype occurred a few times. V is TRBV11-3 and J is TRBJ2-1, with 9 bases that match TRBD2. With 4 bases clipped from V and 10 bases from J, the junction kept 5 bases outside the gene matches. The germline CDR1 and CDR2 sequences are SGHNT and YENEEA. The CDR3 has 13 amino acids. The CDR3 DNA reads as TGTGCCAGCAGCTACAGCCTAGCGGGGGAGCAGTTCTTC. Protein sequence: CASSYSLAGEQFF.

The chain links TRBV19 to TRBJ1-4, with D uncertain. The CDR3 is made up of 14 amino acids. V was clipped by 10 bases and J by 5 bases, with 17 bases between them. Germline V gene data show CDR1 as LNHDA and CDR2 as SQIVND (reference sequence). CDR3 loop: CATFPGGRNEKLFF. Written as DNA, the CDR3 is TGTGCCACTTTCCCGGGAGGGCGGAATGAAAAACTGTTTTTT.

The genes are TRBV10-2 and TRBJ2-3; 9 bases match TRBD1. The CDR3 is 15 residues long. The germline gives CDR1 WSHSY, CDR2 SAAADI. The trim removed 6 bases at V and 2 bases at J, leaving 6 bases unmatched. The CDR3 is CASRPDRGNTDTQYF. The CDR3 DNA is TGCGCCAGCAGGCCCGACAGGGGGAACACAGATACGCAGTATTTT.

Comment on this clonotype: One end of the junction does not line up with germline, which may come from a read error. CDR3: CANSPRGYSTDTQYF. For the CDR3, the DNA is TGTGCCAACAGCCCCCGGGGATATAGCACAGATACGCAGTATTTT. This chain connects TRBV7-8 to TRBJ2-3; possibly TRBD2 for D (5 bases). This CDR3 has 15 residues. Germline CDR1 SGHVS, CDR2 FQNEAQ.

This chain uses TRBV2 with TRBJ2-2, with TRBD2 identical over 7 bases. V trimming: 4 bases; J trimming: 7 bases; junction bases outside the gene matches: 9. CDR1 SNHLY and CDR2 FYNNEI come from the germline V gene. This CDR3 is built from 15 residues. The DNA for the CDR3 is TGTGCCAGCAGTGTAACGGGAGCGGGGTTCGGGGAGCTGTTTTTT. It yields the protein CASSVTGAGFGELFF.

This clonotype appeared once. This chain's CDR3 is CASGTYDNSPLHF. CDR3 sequence (DNA): TGTGCCAGCGGGACATACGATAATTCACCCCTCCACTTT. The chain combines TRBV11-2 with TRBJ1-6, with a possible D match to TRBD1 (6 bases). V gave up 8 bases and J gave up 5 bases, with 10 bases separating them. The length of the CDR3 is 13 residues. CDR1 and CDR2 (germline): SGHAT, FQNNGV.

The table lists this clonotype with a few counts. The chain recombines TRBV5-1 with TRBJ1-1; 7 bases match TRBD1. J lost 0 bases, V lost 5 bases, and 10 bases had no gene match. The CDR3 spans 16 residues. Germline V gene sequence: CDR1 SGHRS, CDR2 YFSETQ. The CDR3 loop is CASRPAGTVMNTEAFF. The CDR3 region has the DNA TGCGCCAGCAGGCCCGCCGGGACAGTGATGAACACTGAAGCTTTCTTT.

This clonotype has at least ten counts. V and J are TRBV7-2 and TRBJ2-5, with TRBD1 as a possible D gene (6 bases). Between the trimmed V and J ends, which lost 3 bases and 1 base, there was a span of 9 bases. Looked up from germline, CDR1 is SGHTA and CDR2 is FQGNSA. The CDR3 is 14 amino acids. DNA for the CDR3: TGTGCCAGCAGCTTCGTGACAGGCCAAGAGACCCAGTACTTC. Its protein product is CASSFVTGQETQYF.

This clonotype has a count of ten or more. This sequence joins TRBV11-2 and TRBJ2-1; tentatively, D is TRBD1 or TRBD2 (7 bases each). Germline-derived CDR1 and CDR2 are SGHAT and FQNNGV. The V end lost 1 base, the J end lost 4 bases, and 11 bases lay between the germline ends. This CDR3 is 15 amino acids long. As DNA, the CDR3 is TGTGCCAGCAGCTTAGGGCAGGGGGGGTACAATGAGCAGTTCTTC. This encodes CASSLGQGGYNEQFF. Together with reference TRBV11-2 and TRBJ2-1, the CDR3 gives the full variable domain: EAGVAQSPRYKIIEKRQSVAFWCNPISGHATLYWYQQILGQGPKLLIQFQNNGVVDDSQLPKDRFSAERLKGVDSTLKIQPAKLEDSAVYLCASSLGQGGYNEQFFGPGTRLTVL.